Described below is a single T cell receptor (beta chain) sequence and its context. CDR1 is KGHSH, CDR2 LQKENI, per germline. The CDR3 contains 14 residues. V lost 0 bases and J lost 2, with 7 bases in between. These data belong to a study of blood T cell repertoires in COVID-19. Study-level information: Some COVID-19 samples were acute and others convalescent; all came from the United States, Italy and Spain. In each case, the material was cDNA or gDNA derived from T cells, B-cell-depleted T cells, or PBMCs.

In the original workflow: It was from reference gene primer amplification that nucleated cell counts were estimated. The table came from immunoSEQ multiplex PCR; TCRdb's copy has only in-frame clones and leaves some out. That table supplies the V and J calls and clone size; D and trimming were determined from the DNA. The sample carries around 110,000 clones, approximately 87% recorded once. The sequencing input was peripheral blood. The receptor comes from a man aged 25-45 years with acute or convalescent COVID-19. The chain is built from TRBV18 and TRBJ2-5; D is unclear. This chain's CDR3 is CASSPPASQETQYF. The CDR3 DNA sequence: TGTGCCAGCTCACCACCGGCAAGTCAAGAGACCCAGTACTTC.